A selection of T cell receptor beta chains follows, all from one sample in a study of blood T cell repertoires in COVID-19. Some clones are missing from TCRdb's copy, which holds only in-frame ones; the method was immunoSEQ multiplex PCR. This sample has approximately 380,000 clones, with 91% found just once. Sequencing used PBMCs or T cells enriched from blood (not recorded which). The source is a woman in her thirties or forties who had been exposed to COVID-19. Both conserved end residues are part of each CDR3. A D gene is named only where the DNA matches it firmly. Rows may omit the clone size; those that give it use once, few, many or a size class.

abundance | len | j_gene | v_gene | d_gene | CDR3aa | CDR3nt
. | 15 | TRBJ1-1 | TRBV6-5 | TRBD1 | CASTATGSMNTEAFF | TGTGCCAGCACCGCGACAGGGAGCATGAACACTGAAGCTTTCTTT
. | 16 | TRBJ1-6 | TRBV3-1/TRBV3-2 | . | CASSGLGGSRYSPLHF | TGTGCCAGCAGCGGCCTTGGGGGGAGCAGGTATTCACCCCTCCACTTT
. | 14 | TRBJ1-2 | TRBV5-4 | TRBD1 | CASSLDGDRGGYTF | TGTGCCAGCAGCTTGGACGGGGACAGGGGCGGCTACACCTTC
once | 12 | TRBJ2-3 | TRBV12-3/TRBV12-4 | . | CASSSLSNEQYF | TGTGCCAGCAGTTCCCTATCCAATGAGCAGTATTTT
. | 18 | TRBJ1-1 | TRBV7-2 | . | CASSLYTPRGGGDTEAFF | TGTGCCAGCAGCTTATACACTCCAAGGGGCGGGGGGGACACTGAAGCTTTCTTT
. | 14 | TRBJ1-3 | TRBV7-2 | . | CASSLEAIGNTIYF | TGTGCCAGCAGCCTAGAAGCCATCGGAAACACCATATATTTT
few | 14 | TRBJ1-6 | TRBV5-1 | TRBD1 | CASSKDRGDSPLHF | TGCGCCAGCAGCAAGGACAGGGGAGATTCACCCCTCCACTTT
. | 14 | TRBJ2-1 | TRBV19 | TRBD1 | CASKGQGIGNEQFF | TGTGCCAGTAAGGGACAGGGGATCGGCAATGAGCAGTTCTTC
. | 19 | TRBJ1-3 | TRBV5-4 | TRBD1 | CASSPGPGTGPSSGNTIYF | TGTGCCAGCAGCCCAGGTCCCGGGACAGGGCCCAGCTCTGGAAACACCATATATTTT
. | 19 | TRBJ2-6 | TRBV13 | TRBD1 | CASSSTRTGRGSGANVLTF | TGTGCCAGCAGTTCCACCCGGACAGGGAGAGGCTCTGGGGCCAACGTCCTGACTTTC
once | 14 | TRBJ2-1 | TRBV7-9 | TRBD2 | CASTTSGSYNEQFF | TGTGCCAGCACGACTAGCGGGTCTTACAATGAGCAGTTCTTC
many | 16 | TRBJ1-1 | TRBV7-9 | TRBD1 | CASRDGTGGGMAEAFF | TGTGCCAGCAGGGACGGGACAGGAGGGGGTATGGCTGAAGCTTTCTTT
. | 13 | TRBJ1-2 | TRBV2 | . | CASNQGGGYGYTF | TGTGCCAGCAACCAGGGAGGGGGATATGGCTACACCTTC
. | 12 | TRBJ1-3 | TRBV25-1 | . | CASSEGGGTIYF | TGTGCCAGCAGTGAAGGCGGTGGGACCATATATTTT
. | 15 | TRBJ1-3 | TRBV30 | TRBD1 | CAWSIQGSPGNTIYF | TGTGCCTGGAGCATACAGGGGTCTCCTGGAAACACCATATATTTT
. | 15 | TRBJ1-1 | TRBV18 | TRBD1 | CASSSPGQGSTEAFF | TGTGCCAGCTCATCACCGGGACAGGGCTCCACTGAAGCTTTCTTT
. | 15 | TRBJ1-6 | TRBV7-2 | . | CASSPRAGADSPLHF | TGTGCCAGCAGCCCCCGGGCAGGGGCCGATTCACCCCTCCACTTT
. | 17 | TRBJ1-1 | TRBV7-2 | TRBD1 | CASTEGVQGGMNTEAFF | TGTGCCAGCACCGAGGGGGTTCAGGGGGGCATGAACACTGAAGCTTTCTTT
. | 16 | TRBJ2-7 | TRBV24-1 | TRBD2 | CASNSISGRLHYEQYF | TGTGCCAGCAACTCCATTAGCGGGAGGCTCCACTACGAGCAGTACTTC
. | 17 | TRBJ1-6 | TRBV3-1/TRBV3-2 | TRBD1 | CASSKYTGGLGNSPLHF | TGTGCCAGCAGCAAGTACACAGGGGGCTTAGGAAATTCACCCCTCCACTTT
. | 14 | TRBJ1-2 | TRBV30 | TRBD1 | CAWSPAGTDYGYTF | TGTGCCTGGAGTCCGGCCGGGACAGATTATGGCTACACCTTC
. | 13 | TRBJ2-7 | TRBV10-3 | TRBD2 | CAIDRTSQGEQYF | TGTGCCATCGACAGGACTAGCCAGGGCGAGCAGTACTTC
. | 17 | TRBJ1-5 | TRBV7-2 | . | CASSLARTVDSNQPQHF | TGTGCCAGCAGCTTAGCGAGGACAGTCGATAGCAATCAGCCCCAGCATTTT
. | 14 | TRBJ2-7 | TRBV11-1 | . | CASSLSLSSYEQYF | TGTGCCAGCAGCTTATCCCTGAGCTCCTACGAGCAGTACTTC
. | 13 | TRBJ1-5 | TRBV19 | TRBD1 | CASSLQGAQPQHF | TGTGCCAGTAGTCTACAGGGGGCTCAGCCCCAGCATTTT
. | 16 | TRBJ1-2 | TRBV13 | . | CASSYRTRGIIYGYTF | TGTGCCAGCAGCTACCGGACAAGGGGTATTATCTATGGCTACACCTTC
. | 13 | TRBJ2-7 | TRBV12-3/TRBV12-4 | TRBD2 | CASSQGLVYEQYF | TGTGCCAGCAGCCAGGGACTAGTCTACGAGCAGTACTTC
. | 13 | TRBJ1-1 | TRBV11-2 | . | CASTQRWRTEAFF | TGTGCCAGCACCCAGCGGTGGCGGACTGAAGCTTTCTTT
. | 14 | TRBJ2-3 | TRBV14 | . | CASSQNGETDTQYF | TGTGCCAGCAGCCAGAACGGGGAGACAGATACGCAGTATTTT
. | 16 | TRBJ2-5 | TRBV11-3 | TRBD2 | CASSFNLAGAMKTQYF | TGTGCCAGCAGCTTTAACTTAGCGGGAGCCATGAAGACCCAGTACTTC
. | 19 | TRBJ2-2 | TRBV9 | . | CASSHPGFYAGPNTGELFF | TGTGCCAGCAGCCATCCTGGGTTCTATGCGGGTCCCAACACCGGGGAGCTGTTTTTT
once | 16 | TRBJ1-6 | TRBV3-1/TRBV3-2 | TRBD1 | CASSHTTGGGNSPLHF | TGTGCCAGCAGCCATACGACAGGGGGCGGAAATTCACCCCTCCACTTT
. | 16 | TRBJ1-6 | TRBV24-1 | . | CATSDLRQFYNSPLHF | TGTGCCACCAGTGATTTGAGACAGTTCTATAATTCACCCCTCCACTTT
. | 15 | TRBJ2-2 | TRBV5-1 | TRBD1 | CASSSGTGFTGELFF | TGCGCCAGCAGCTCCGGGACAGGGTTCACCGGGGAGCTGTTTTTT
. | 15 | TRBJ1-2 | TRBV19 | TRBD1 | CASSPRQGPIYGYTF | TGTGCCAGTAGTCCCCGACAGGGGCCAATTTATGGCTACACCTTC